This section outlines one T cell receptor (beta chain) sequence together with its context. This sample is drawn from a study of blood T cell repertoires in COVID-19. The wider study: Acute-phase and convalescent COVID-19 samples originated in the United States, Italy and Spain. T cells, B-cell-depleted T cells, or PBMCs provided the cDNA or gDNA that served as material.

With V trimmed by 6 bases and J by 5 bases, 6 bases remained unmatched. This CDR3 is built from 13 residues. The germline gives CDR1 SGHTA, CDR2 FQGNSA. In the authors' methods: Quantification of nucleated cells was approximated via reference gene primer amplification. Libraries were prepared by immunoSEQ multiplex PCR; TCRdb keeps only in-frame clonotypes and omits some of them. That table is the source of V, J and clone size, and D and trimming were worked out from the DNA. This table has about 99,000 clones, around nine tenths appearing once. V and J are TRBV7-2 and TRBJ2-5; TRBD1 matches 7 bases. The clonotype was recovered from a human donor in a cohort sampled during active COVID-19. Sequenced input: peripheral blood. The DNA for the CDR3 is TGTGCCAGCAGTCGACAGGGCGGGGAGACCCAGTACTTC. Residues: CASSRQGGETQYF.